The rows below give T cell receptor beta chains drawn from one sample of a study of cytomegalovirus exposure and HLA in healthy donors. Data came from immunoSEQ multiplex PCR; TCRdb stores just in-frame clones and leaves some out. The table has roughly 160,000 clones, over 60% seen once. Sequencing was performed on PBMCs. Receptor source: a woman younger than 45 in good health and CMV-seronegative. CDR3s include the opening cysteine and the closing phenylalanine or tryptophan. D genes are given only for firm matches. Some rows mark clone size as missing; the rest say once, few, many or name a class of expanded clone.

>-|-|TRBV27|TRBJ2-7
CASSPTGTGDYEQYF
TGTGCCAGCAGCCCGACAGGGACGGGGGACTACGAGCAGTACTTC
>few|-|TRBV1|TRBJ2-7
CTSSQKGREGPYEQYF
TGCACCAGCAGCCAAAAAGGGCGGGAGGGCCCCTACGAGCAGTACTTC
>-|-|TRBV29-1|TRBJ1-4
CSVAGLENEKLFF
TGCAGCGTCGCCGGACTGGAAAATGAAAAACTGTTTTTT
>-|-|TRBV11-2|TRBJ1-4
CASSPGRVLRGEKLFF
TGTGCCAGCAGCCCAGGGCGGGTATTAAGGGGGGAAAAACTGTTTTTT
>once|-|TRBV7-2|TRBJ2-7
CASARRASYEQYF
TGTGCCAGCGCCCGGCGGGCATCCTACGAGCAGTACTTC
>-|TRBD2|TRBV5-8|TRBJ2-3
CASSLLGEGSTDTQYF
TGTGCCAGCAGTCTTCTAGGGGAGGGAAGCACAGATACGCAGTATTTT
>-|TRBD1|TRBV29-1|TRBJ1-2
CSVDPGQLSYGYTF
TGCAGCGTTGACCCGGGACAGCTTTCCTATGGCTACACCTTC
>-|-|TRBV29-1|TRBJ2-7
CSVEYLYEQYF
TGCAGCGTTGAGTATCTCTACGAGCAGTACTTC
>-|-|TRBV5-1|TRBJ2-3
CASSEVGLAGTDTQYF
TGCGCCAGCAGCGAGGTAGGGTTAGCGGGCACAGATACGCAGTATTTT
>-|-|TRBV5-4|TRBJ2-5
CASSSSNIQETQYF
TGTGCCAGCAGCTCCTCCAACATACAAGAGACCCAGTACTTC
>-|-|TRBV6-5|TRBJ1-5
CASSYRRSNQPQHF
TGTGCCAGCAGTTACCGGCGGAGCAATCAGCCCCAGCATTTT
>-|-|TRBV10-3|TRBJ2-2
CAISEPGAGELFF
TGTGCCATCAGTGAGCCGGGGGCCGGGGAGCTGTTTTTT
>-|TRBD2|TRBV13|TRBJ2-1
CASSPSGLAANEQFF
TGTGCCAGCAGCCCTAGCGGACTAGCGGCCAATGAGCAGTTCTTC
>-|TRBD2|TRBV6-4|TRBJ2-1
CASSENSGPYNEQFF
TGTGCCAGCAGTGAAAATAGCGGGCCGTACAATGAGCAGTTCTTC
>-|-|TRBV29-1|TRBJ2-1
CSVEFRGYEQFF
TGCAGCGTTGAGTTCAGGGGCTATGAGCAGTTCTTC
>-|-|TRBV28|TRBJ2-3
CASSFQGTDTQYF
TGTGCCAGCAGTTTCCAGGGCACAGATACGCAGTATTTT